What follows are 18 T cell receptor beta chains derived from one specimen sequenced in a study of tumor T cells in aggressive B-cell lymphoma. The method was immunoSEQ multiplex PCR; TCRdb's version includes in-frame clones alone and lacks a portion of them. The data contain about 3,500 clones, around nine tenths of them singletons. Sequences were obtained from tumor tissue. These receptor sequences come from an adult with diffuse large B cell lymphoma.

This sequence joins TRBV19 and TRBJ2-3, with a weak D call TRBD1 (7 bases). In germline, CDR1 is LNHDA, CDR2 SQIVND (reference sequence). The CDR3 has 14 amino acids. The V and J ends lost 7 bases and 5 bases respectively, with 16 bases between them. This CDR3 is CASNPRQGGDTQYF. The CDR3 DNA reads TGTGCCAGTAATCCGAGACAGGGAGGAGATACGCAGTATTTT.

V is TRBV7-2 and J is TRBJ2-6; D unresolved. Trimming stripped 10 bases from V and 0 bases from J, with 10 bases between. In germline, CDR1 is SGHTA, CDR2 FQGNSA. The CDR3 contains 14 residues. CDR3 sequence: CANRHVSGANVLTF. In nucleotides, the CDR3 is TGTGCCAACCGACACGTCTCTGGGGCCAACGTCCTGACTTTC.

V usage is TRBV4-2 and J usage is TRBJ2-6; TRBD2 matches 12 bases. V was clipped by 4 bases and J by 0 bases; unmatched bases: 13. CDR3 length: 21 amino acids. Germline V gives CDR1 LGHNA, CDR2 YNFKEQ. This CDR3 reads CASSPAPGTSGLSSGANVLTF. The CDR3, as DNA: TGTGCCAGCAGCCCCGCTCCCGGGACTAGCGGGCTGAGCTCTGGGGCCAACGTCCTGACTTTC.

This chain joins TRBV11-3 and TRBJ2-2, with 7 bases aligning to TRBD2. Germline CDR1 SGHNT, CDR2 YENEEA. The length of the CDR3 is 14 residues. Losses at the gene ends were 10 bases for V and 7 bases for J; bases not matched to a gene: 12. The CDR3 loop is CATSRGGESGELFF. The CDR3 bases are TGTGCCACCTCCCGCGGGGGAGAGAGCGGGGAGCTGTTTTTT. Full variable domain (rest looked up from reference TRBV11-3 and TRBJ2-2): EAGVVQSPRYKIIEKKQPVAFWCNPISGHNTLYWYLQNLGQGPELLIRYENEEAVDDSQLPKDRFSAERLKGVDSTLKIQPAELGDSAVYLCATSRGGESGELFFGEGSRLTVL.

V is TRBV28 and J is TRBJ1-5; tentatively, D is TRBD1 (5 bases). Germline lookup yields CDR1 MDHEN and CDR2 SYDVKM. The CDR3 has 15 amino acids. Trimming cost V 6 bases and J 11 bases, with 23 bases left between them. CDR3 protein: CASRDLEGRGVSQHF. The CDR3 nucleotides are TGTGCCAGCAGGGACCTGGAGGGGCGGGGAGTGTCCCAGCATTTT.

In DNA form, the CDR3 reads TGTGCCAGCAGCTTATTGGCACCCTACGAGCAGTACTTC. Translating it yields CASSLLAPYEQYF. V usage is TRBV7-8 and J usage is TRBJ2-7; D unclear. Germline CDR1 is SGHVS and CDR2 is FQNEAQ. The CDR3 extends over 13 amino acids. V shed 2 bases and J shed 2 bases, with 7 bases lying between them.

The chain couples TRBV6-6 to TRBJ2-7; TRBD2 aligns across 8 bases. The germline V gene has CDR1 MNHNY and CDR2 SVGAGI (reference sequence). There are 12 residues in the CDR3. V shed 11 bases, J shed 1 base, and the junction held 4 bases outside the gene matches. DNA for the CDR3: TGTGCCGCCCGGGGGGGATCCTACGAGCAGTACTTC. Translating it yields CAARGGSYEQYF.

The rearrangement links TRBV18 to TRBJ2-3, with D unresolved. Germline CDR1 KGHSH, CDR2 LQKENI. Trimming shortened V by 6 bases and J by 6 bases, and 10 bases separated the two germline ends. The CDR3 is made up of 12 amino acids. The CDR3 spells CASSPSEDTQYF. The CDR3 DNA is TGTGCCAGCTCCCCGTCGGAGGATACGCAGTATTTT.

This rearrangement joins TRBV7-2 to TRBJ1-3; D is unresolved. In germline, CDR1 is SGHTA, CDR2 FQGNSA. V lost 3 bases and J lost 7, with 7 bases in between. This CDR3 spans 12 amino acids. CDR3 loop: CASSFERNTIYF. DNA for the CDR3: TGTGCCAGCAGCTTTGAGAGGAACACCATATATTTT.

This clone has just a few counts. The chain's CDR3 is CASSLVTGGNQPQHF. The CDR3 DNA sequence: TGTGCCAGCAGCTTAGTGACGGGTGGCAATCAGCCCCAGCATTTT. This chain uses TRBV7-2 with TRBJ1-5; no clear D gene. This CDR3 comprises 15 residues. Trimming took 1 base from V and 2 from J, leaving 9 bases between them. Looked up from germline, CDR1 is SGHTA and CDR2 is FQGNSA. The full variable domain, rest sourced from reference TRBV7-2 and TRBJ1-5, is GAGVSQSPSNKVTEKGKDVELRCDPISGHTALYWYRQSLGQGLEFLIYFQGNSAPDKSGLPSDRFSAERTGGSVSTLTIQRTQQEDSAVYLCASSLVTGGNQPQHFGDGTRLSIL.

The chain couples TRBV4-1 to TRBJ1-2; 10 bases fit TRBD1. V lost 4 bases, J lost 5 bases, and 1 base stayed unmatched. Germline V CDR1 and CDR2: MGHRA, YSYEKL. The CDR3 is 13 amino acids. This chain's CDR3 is CASSRDRGYGYTF. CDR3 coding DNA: TGCGCCAGCAGCCGGGACAGGGGATATGGCTACACCTTC.

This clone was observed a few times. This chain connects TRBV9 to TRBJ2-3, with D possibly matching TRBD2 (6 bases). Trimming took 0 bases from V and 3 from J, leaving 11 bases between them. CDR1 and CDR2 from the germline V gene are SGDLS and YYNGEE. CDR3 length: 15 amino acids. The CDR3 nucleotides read TGTGCCAGCAGCGTAGGGGGGAGGCTGACAGATACGCAGTATTTT. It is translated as CASSVGGRLTDTQYF.

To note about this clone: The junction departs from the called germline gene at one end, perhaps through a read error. The CDR3 sequence: CANSQQGGDEKLFF. The DNA of the CDR3 is TGTGCCAACAGTCAACAGGGGGGCGATGAAAAACTGTTTTTT. The chain combines TRBV2 with TRBJ1-4, with 8 bases identical to TRBD1. There are 14 residues in the CDR3. Germline lookup yields CDR1 SNHLY and CDR2 FYNNEI.

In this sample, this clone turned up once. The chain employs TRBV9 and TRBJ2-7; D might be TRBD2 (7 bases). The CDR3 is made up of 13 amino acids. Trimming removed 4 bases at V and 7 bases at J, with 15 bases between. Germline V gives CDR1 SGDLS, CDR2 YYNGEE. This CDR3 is CASSRGGAWEQYF. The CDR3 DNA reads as TGTGCCAGCAGCAGGGGGGGCGCGTGGGAGCAGTACTTC.

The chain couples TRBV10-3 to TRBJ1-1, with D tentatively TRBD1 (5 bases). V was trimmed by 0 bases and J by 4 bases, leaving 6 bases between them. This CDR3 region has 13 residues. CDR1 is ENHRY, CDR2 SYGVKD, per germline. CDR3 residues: CAISESQGTEAFF. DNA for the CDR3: TGTGCCATCAGTGAGTCCCAGGGCACTGAAGCTTTCTTT.

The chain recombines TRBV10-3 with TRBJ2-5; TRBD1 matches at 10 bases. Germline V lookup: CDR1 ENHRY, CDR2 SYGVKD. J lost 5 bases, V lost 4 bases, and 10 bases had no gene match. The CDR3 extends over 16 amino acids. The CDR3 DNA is TGTGCCATCAGTGGGGGACAGGGGACGCGGGGCGAGACCCAGTACTTC. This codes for CAISGGQGTRGETQYF.

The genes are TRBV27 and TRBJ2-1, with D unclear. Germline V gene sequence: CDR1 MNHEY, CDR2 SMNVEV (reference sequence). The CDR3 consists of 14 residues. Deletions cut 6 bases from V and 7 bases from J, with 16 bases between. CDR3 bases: TGTGCCAGCAGACCGTCAGTAAGTACAAATGAGCAGTTCTTC. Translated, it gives CASRPSVSTNEQFF.

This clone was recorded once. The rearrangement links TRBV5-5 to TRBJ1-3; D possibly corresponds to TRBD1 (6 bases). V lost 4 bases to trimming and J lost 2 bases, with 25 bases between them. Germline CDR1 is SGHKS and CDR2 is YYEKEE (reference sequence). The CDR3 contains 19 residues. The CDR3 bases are TGTGCCAGCAGCGGGGGGGCCCCTTCGTGGAAGGGGGCTGGAAACACCATATATTTT. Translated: CASSGGAPSWKGAGNTIYF.